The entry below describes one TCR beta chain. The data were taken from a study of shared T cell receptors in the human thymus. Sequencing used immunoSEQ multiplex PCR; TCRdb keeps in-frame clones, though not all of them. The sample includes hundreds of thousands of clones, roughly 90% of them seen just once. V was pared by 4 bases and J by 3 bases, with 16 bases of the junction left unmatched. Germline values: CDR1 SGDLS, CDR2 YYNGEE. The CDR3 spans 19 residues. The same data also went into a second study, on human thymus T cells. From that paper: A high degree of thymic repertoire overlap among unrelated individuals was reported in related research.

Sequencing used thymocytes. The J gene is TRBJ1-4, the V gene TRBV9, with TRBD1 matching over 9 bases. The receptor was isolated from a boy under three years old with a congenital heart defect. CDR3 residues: CASSPADRGGSAANEKLFF. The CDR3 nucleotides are TGTGCCAGCAGCCCTGCGGACAGGGGAGGGAGTGCGGCTAATGAAAAACTGTTTTTT.